This T cell receptor (beta chain) was recorded in a study of blood T cell repertoires in COVID-19. Study information: Sites in the United States, Italy and Spain provided acute and convalescent COVID-19 samples. PBMCs, B-cell-depleted T cells, or T cells provided the cDNA or gDNA that made up the material.

Methods used by the authors: From reference gene primer amplification, estimates of nucleated cell counts were derived. The assay was immunoSEQ multiplex PCR, and TCRdb's table has in-frame clones only and misses some. D and trimming were read from the DNA, whereas the V and J calls and clone size are those reported in that table. The sample carries about 41,000 clones, about 90% recorded once. Germline values: CDR1 WSHSY, CDR2 SAAADI. The CDR3 covers 16 residues. V trimming: 7 bases; J trimming: 7 bases; junction bases outside the gene matches: 15. The J gene is TRBJ1-5, the V gene TRBV10-2; 8 bases are shared with TRBD1. The TCR was taken from a man aged 55-75 years with acute or convalescent COVID-19. The sequencing sample was made of peripheral blood. DNA of the CDR3: TGCGCCAGCACCGACGGGGACAGGACGCGCACACAGCCCCAGCATTTT. Protein product: CASTDGDRTRTQPQHF.